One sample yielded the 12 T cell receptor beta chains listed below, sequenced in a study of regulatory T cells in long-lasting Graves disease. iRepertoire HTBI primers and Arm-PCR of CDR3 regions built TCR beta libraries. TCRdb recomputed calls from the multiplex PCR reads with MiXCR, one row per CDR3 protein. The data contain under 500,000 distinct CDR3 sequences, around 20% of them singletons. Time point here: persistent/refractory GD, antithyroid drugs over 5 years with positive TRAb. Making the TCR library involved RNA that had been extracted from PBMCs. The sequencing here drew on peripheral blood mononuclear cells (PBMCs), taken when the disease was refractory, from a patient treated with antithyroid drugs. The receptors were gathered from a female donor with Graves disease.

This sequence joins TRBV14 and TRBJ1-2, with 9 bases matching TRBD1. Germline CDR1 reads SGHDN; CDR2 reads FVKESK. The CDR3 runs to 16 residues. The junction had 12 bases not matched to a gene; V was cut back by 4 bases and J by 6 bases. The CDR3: CASSLITGGSWDGYTF. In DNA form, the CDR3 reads TGTGCCAGCAGCCTCATAACAGGGGGCAGTTGGGATGGCTACACCTTC. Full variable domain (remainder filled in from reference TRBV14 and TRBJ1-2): EAGVTQFPSHSVIEKGQTVTLRCDPISGHDNLYWYRRVMGKEIKFLLHFVKESKQDESGMPNNRFLAERTGGTYSTLKVQPAELEDSGVYFCASSLITGGSWDGYTFGSGTRLTVV.

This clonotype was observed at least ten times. CDR3 DNA sequence: TGTGCCTGGAGTAACAGCATGAACACTGAAGCTTTCTTT. Protein product: CAWSNSMNTEAFF. The V gene is TRBV30, the J gene TRBJ1-1; D gene uncertain. The CDR3 extends over 13 amino acids. V was pared by 2 bases and J by 0 bases, with 7 bases between. Germline V gene sequence: CDR1 GTSNPN, CDR2 SVGIG (reference sequence). The whole variable domain, filled in from reference TRBV30 and TRBJ1-1, reads SQTIHQWPATLVQPVGSPLSLECTVEGTSNPNLYWYRQAAGRGLQLLFYSVGIGQISSEVPQNLSASRPQDRQFILSSKKLLLSDSGFYLCAWSNSMNTEAFFGQGTRLTVV.

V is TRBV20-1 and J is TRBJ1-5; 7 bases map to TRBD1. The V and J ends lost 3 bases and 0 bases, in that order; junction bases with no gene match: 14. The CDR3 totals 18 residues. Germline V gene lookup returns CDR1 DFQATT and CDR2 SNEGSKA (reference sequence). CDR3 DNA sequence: TGCAGTGCTAGTTTCCCCGACAGGGTTGTGTCTAGCAATCAGCCCCAGCATTTT. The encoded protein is CSASFPDRVVSSNQPQHF.

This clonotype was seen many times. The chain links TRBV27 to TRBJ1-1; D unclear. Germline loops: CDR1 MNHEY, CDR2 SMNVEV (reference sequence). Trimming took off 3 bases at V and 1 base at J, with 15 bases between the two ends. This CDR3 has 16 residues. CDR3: CASSFWAGVSNTEAFF. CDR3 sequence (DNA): TGTGCCAGCAGTTTTTGGGCAGGTGTATCGAACACTGAAGCTTTCTTT.

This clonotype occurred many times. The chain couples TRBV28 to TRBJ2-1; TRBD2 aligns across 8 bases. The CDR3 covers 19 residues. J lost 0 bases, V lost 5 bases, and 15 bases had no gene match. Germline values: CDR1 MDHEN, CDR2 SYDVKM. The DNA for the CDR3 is TGTGCCAGCAGTCCCAGCGGGAGATCCTATAAAAGCTCCTACAATGAGCAGTTCTTC. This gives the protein CASSPSGRSYKSSYNEQFF.

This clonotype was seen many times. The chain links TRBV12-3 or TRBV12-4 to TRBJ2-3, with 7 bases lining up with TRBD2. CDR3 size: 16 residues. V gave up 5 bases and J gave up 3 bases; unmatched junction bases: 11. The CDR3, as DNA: TGTGCCAGCAGTCCGTCAGCGGGACTCTCTACAGATACGCAGTATTTT. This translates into CASSPSAGLSTDTQYF.

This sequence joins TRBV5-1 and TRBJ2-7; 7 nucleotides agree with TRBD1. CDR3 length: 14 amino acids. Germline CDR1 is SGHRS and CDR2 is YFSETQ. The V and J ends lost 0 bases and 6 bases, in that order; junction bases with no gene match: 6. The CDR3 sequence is CASSLGQGPGEQYF. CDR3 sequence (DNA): TGCGCCAGCAGCTTGGGACAGGGACCGGGCGAGCAGTACTTC.

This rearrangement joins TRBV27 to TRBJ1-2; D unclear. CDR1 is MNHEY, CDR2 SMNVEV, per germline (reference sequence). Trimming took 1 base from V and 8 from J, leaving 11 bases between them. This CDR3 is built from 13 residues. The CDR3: CASSLYAGSGYTF. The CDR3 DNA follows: TGTGCCAGCAGTTTATATGCGGGATCCGGCTACACCTTC.

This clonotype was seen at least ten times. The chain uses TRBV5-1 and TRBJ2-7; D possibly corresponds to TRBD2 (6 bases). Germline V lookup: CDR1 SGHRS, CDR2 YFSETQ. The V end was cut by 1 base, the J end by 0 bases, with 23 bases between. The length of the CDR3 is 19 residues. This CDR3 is CASSLWWDGGREPSYEQYF. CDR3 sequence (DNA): TGCGCCAGCAGCTTGTGGTGGGACGGCGGGCGGGAACCCTCCTACGAGCAGTACTTC.

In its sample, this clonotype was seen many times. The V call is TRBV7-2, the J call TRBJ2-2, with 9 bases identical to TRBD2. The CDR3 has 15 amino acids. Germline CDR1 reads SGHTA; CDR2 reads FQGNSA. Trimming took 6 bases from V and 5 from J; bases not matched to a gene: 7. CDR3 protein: CASSLSGSGTGELFF. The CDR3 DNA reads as TGTGCCAGCAGTCTTAGCGGGAGTGGAACCGGGGAGCTGTTTTTT.

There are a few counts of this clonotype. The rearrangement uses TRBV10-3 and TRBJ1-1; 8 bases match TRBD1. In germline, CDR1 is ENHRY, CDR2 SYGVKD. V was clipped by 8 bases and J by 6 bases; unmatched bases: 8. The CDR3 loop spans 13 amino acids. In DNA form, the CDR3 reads TGTGCCATCGGGCAGGGGGCGGAATCTGAAGCTTTCTTT. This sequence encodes CAIGQGAESEAFF.

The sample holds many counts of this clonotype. The CDR3: CASSLGAGKETQYF. The CDR3 coding sequence is TGTGCCAGCAGTCTAGGGGCAGGGAAAGAGACCCAGTACTTC. The V and J genes are TRBV6-1 and TRBJ2-5; D possibly corresponds to TRBD1 (5 bases). The CDR3 covers 14 residues. The V end lost 5 bases, the J end lost 3 bases, and 13 bases lay between the germline ends. The germline CDR1 and CDR2 sequences are MNHNS and SASEGT.